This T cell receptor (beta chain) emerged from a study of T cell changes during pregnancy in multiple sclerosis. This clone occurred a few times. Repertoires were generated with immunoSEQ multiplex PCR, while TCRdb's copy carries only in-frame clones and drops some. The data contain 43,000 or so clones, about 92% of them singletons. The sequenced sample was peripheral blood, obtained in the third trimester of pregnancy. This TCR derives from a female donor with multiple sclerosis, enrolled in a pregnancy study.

Here the CDR3 reads CASGSGTAYNQPQHF. The CDR3 nucleotides are TGTGCTAGCGGATCCGGGACAGCCTACAATCAGCCCCAGCATTTT. This chain connects TRBV12-5 to TRBJ1-5, with 7 bases identical to TRBD1. Germline-derived CDR1 and CDR2 are LGHNT and FRNRAP. The CDR3 has 15 amino acids. V lost 9 bases to trimming and J lost 3 bases; unmatched junction nucleotides: 11.